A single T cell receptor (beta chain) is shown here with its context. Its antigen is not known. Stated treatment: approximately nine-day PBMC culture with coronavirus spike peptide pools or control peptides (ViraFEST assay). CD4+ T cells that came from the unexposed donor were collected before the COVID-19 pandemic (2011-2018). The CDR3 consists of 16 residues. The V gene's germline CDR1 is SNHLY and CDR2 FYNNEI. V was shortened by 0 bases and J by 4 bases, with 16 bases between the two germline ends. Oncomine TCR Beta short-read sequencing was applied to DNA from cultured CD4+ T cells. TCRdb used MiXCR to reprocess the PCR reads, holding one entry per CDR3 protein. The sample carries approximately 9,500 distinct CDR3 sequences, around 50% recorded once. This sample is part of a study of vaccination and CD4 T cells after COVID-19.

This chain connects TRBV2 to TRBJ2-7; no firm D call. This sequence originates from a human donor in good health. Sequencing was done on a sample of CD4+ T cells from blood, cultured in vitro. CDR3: CASSEAPKGRVYEQYF. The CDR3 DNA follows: TGTGCCAGCAGTGAAGCGCCCAAAGGGCGAGTGTACGAGCAGTACTTC.